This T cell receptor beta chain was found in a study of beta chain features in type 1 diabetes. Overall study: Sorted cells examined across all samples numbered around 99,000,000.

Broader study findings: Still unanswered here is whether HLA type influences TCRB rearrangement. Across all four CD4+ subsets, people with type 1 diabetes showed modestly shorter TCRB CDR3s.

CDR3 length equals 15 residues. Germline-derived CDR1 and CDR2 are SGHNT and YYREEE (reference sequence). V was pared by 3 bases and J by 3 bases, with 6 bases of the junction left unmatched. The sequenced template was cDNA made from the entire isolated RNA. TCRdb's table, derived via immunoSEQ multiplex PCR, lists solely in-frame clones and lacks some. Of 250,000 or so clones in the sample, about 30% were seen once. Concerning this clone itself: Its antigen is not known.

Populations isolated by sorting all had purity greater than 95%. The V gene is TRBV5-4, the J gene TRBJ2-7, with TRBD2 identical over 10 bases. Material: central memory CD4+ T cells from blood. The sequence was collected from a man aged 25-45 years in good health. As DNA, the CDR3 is TGTGCCAGCAGCTCACTAGCGGGAAGCATCTACGAGCAGTACTTC. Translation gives CASSSLAGSIYEQYF.